Listed below are T cell receptor beta chains from one sample, sequenced in a study of a mutant IDH1 vaccine in newly diagnosed glioma. This table comes from immunoSEQ multiplex PCR, and its TCRdb copy is limited to in-frame clones, with some not included. The sample holds about 38,000 clones, approximately 80% seen once. Which antigens these TCRs recognize remains unknown. The sequencing here drew on PBMCs, taken from a glioma patient whose treatment included an IDH1 peptide vaccine. These TCRs come from a man between 35 and 55 years old with glioma. CDR3s include the opening cysteine and the closing phenylalanine or tryptophan. A D gene is named only where the DNA matches it firmly. Clone size is given for some rows only: seen once, a few or many times, or a class if the clone is expanded.

v_call: TRBV2; j_call: TRBJ1-1; d_call: .; clone_size: .; cdr3_nt: TGTGCCAGCAGAACCCTTGCGGCTGAAGCTTTCTTT; cdr3_aa: CASRTLAAEAFF
v_call: TRBV6-6; j_call: TRBJ1-2; d_call: .; clone_size: .; cdr3_nt: TGTGCCAGCAGTTCAACGGATAACTATGGCTACACCTTC; cdr3_aa: CASSSTDNYGYTF
v_call: TRBV5-6; j_call: TRBJ1-2; d_call: TRBD1; clone_size: .; cdr3_nt: TGTGCCAGCAGTAAGGGGGCGCTTCTGGTGTATGGCTACACCTTC; cdr3_aa: CASSKGALLVYGYTF
v_call: TRBV19; j_call: TRBJ2-1; d_call: TRBD2; clone_size: .; cdr3_nt: TGTGCCAGTAAATCCCGGGGGGGGCTGAGTAATGAGCAGTTCTTC; cdr3_aa: CASKSRGGLSNEQFF
v_call: TRBV2; j_call: TRBJ1-1; d_call: .; clone_size: once; cdr3_nt: TGTGCCAGCGACGAAAGTGGAGACACTGAAGCTTTCTTT; cdr3_aa: CASDESGDTEAFF
v_call: TRBV14; j_call: TRBJ2-3; d_call: .; clone_size: .; cdr3_nt: TGTGCCAGCAGCCAAGATTGGTACAGGGAGGTCACAGATACGCAGTATTTT; cdr3_aa: CASSQDWYREVTDTQYF
v_call: TRBV27; j_call: TRBJ2-7; d_call: .; clone_size: few; cdr3_nt: TGTGCCAGCAGTTTAGGGCCCCGTCACGAGCAGTACTTC; cdr3_aa: CASSLGPRHEQYF
v_call: TRBV7-9; j_call: TRBJ1-3; d_call: .; clone_size: .; cdr3_nt: TGTGCCAGCAGCTTACTGTCGTCGGCGGGGGATGGAAACACCATATATTTT; cdr3_aa: CASSLLSSAGDGNTIYF
v_call: TRBV14; j_call: TRBJ1-1; d_call: .; clone_size: .; cdr3_nt: TGTGCCAGCAGCCGCAGACAGTACAGTACCCGCACTGAAGCTTTCTTT; cdr3_aa: CASSRRQYSTRTEAFF
v_call: TRBV27; j_call: TRBJ1-1; d_call: .; clone_size: .; cdr3_nt: TGTGCCAGACGTCCACTTATGGTGAACACTGAAGCTTTCTTT; cdr3_aa: CARRPLMVNTEAFF
v_call: TRBV14; j_call: TRBJ2-1; d_call: .; clone_size: .; cdr3_nt: TGTGCCAGCAGCCGCCTCAGTTTGGGAAATGAGCAGTTCTTC; cdr3_aa: CASSRLSLGNEQFF
v_call: TRBV5-1; j_call: TRBJ1-4; d_call: .; clone_size: .; cdr3_nt: TGCGCCAGCAGCTTTGGGGAAAAACTGTTTTTT; cdr3_aa: CASSFGEKLFF
v_call: TRBV10-2; j_call: TRBJ1-6; d_call: TRBD1; clone_size: .; cdr3_nt: TGCGCCAGCAGCGACAGGGGGCGCAACTTGGGAAATTCACCCCTCCACTTT; cdr3_aa: CASSDRGRNLGNSPLHF
v_call: TRBV11-3; j_call: TRBJ2-7; d_call: .; clone_size: few; cdr3_nt: TGTGCCAGCAGCCTATACGGGGGACCCTCCTACGAGCAGTACTTC; cdr3_aa: CASSLYGGPSYEQYF
v_call: TRBV7-9; j_call: TRBJ1-6; d_call: .; clone_size: .; cdr3_nt: TGTGCCAGCAGTCCCACGGGGAATTATAATTCACCCCTCCACTTT; cdr3_aa: CASSPTGNYNSPLHF
v_call: TRBV30; j_call: TRBJ1-1; d_call: .; clone_size: .; cdr3_nt: TGTGCCTGGAGGGCAGGGCGGACTTTCTTT; cdr3_aa: CAWRAGRTFF
v_call: TRBV7-9; j_call: TRBJ2-5; d_call: TRBD1; clone_size: .; cdr3_nt: TGTGCCAGCAGCTATGGGGACAGAAAAGAGACCCAGTACTTC; cdr3_aa: CASSYGDRKETQYF
v_call: TRBV5-5; j_call: TRBJ1-6; d_call: TRBD1; clone_size: .; cdr3_nt: TGTGCCAGCAGCCATGGACAGGGACATGGCTCACCCCTCCACTTT; cdr3_aa: CASSHGQGHGSPLHF
v_call: TRBV5-1; j_call: TRBJ2-1; d_call: TRBD1; clone_size: .; cdr3_nt: TGCGCCAGCAGCCCCGGGACAGGGGGGGGTGAGCAGTTCTTC; cdr3_aa: CASSPGTGGGEQFF
v_call: TRBV5-5; j_call: TRBJ1-5; d_call: .; clone_size: .; cdr3_nt: TGTGCCACCGCCACAGTCCCAGGCGACCAGCCCCAGCATTTT; cdr3_aa: CATATVPGDQPQHF
v_call: TRBV25-1; j_call: TRBJ1-5; d_call: .; clone_size: once; cdr3_nt: TGTGCCAGCAGTGGCGTGAAGAGCAATCAGCCCCAGCATTTT; cdr3_aa: CASSGVKSNQPQHF
v_call: TRBV6-5; j_call: TRBJ1-1; d_call: .; clone_size: .; cdr3_nt: TGTGCCAGCAGTTACTCGCGCTCAACCGAAGCTTTCTTT; cdr3_aa: CASSYSRSTEAFF
v_call: TRBV7-2; j_call: TRBJ2-5; d_call: TRBD2; clone_size: .; cdr3_nt: TGTGCCAGCAGCCAGGGACTAGCGGGGATCGGGGAGACCCAGTACTTC; cdr3_aa: CASSQGLAGIGETQYF
v_call: TRBV6-5; j_call: TRBJ1-1; d_call: .; clone_size: .; cdr3_nt: TGTGCCAGCAGAGAGGCAGGTTTCTCTGAAGCTTTCTTT; cdr3_aa: CASREAGFSEAFF
v_call: TRBV30; j_call: TRBJ2-2; d_call: .; clone_size: once; cdr3_nt: TGTGCCTCCAATAGGTTGGGGGCGGGGTGGGTCACCGGGGAGCTGTTTTTT; cdr3_aa: CASNRLGAGWVTGELFF
v_call: TRBV5-4; j_call: TRBJ1-4; d_call: .; clone_size: .; cdr3_nt: TGTGCCAGCGGAGGAATTAATGAAAAACTGTTTTTT; cdr3_aa: CASGGINEKLFF
v_call: TRBV29-1; j_call: TRBJ2-7; d_call: .; clone_size: .; cdr3_nt: TGCAGCGTTAAAACCACGCACTACGAGCAGTACTTC; cdr3_aa: CSVKTTHYEQYF
v_call: TRBV28; j_call: TRBJ1-1; d_call: .; clone_size: few; cdr3_nt: TGTGCCAGCAGTTTTCCACTTAACACTGAAGCTTTCTTT; cdr3_aa: CASSFPLNTEAFF
v_call: TRBV6-5; j_call: TRBJ2-7; d_call: .; clone_size: .; cdr3_nt: TGTGCCAGCAGTCCGCGCTGGGACGAGCAGTACTTC; cdr3_aa: CASSPRWDEQYF
v_call: TRBV4-1; j_call: TRBJ2-7; d_call: TRBD1; clone_size: .; cdr3_nt: TGCGCCAGCAGCCGGTCCGGGACAGGGATAATAGGGGAGCAGTACTTC; cdr3_aa: CASSRSGTGIIGEQYF
v_call: TRBV5-1; j_call: TRBJ1-1; d_call: .; clone_size: .; cdr3_nt: TGCGCCAGCAGCTTGGAGGGTCGGAACACTGAAGCTTTCTTT; cdr3_aa: CASSLEGRNTEAFF
v_call: TRBV6-1; j_call: TRBJ2-7; d_call: .; clone_size: .; cdr3_nt: TGTGCCAGCAGTGAAAGGTCGGCGGGGACCTACGAGCAGTACTTC; cdr3_aa: CASSERSAGTYEQYF